The rows below give T cell receptor beta chains drawn from one sample of a study of technical replicates of blood from a few donors. The protocol was immunoSEQ multiplex PCR, while the TCRdb copy is restricted to in-frame clones and leaves out a portion. This sample carries approximately 82,000 clones, around 90% of them seen once, and the ten largest clones take approximately 0.3%. Sequencing input: T cells isolated from PBMCs. The receptors were sampled from a human donor in good health. Both conserved end residues are part of each CDR3. Each record gives: V gene, J gene, D gene, clone size, CDR3 DNA, CDR3 protein. D genes are given only for firm matches. Not every row has a clone size; where given, it reads once, few, many or a size class.

V: TRBV7-8; J: TRBJ1-4; D: .; size: .; DNA: TGTGCCAGCAGCTTGACCGGGTATGAAAAACTGTTTTTT; CDR3: CASSLTGYEKLFF
V: TRBV18; J: TRBJ1-1; D: .; size: .; DNA: TGTGCCAGCTCCCCAGGACAGTCATGGAACACTGAAGCTTTCTTT; CDR3: CASSPGQSWNTEAFF
V: TRBV4-1; J: TRBJ2-6; D: .; size: .; DNA: TGCGCCAGCAGCCCGACTTCGGGGAGGTCTGGGGCCAACGTCCTGACTTTC; CDR3: CASSPTSGRSGANVLTF
V: TRBV6-4; J: TRBJ2-1; D: .; size: .; DNA: TGTGCCAGCAGTGACATGGCGGGATCGGACAATGAGCAGTTCTTC; CDR3: CASSDMAGSDNEQFF
V: TRBV5-8; J: TRBJ1-1; D: .; size: .; DNA: TGTGCCAGCAGCCCAACTAAGAAAGCTTTCTTT; CDR3: CASSPTKKAFF
V: TRBV6-5; J: TRBJ1-1; D: TRBD1; size: .; DNA: TGTGCCAGCACCCAGGGTGGGACAGCCAGGGCTTTCTTT; CDR3: CASTQGGTARAFF
V: TRBV5-1; J: TRBJ2-7; D: .; size: .; DNA: TGCGCCAGCAGCTTGTCATCTGGTGCACAGGTTATCCCCCTAACTGTTTCCTACGAGCAGTACTTC; CDR3: CASSLSSGAQVIPLTVSYEQYF
V: TRBV7-9; J: TRBJ2-2; D: TRBD2; size: once; DNA: TGTGCCAGCAGCCCCCGACTAGCGGGGGAGGGGAGCACCGGGGAGCTGTTTTTT; CDR3: CASSPRLAGEGSTGELFF
V: TRBV30; J: TRBJ1-4; D: .; size: .; DNA: TGTGCCTGGAACCCCGACCGTACCCGGCGGAAACTGTTTTTT; CDR3: CAWNPDRTRRKLFF
V: TRBV5-1; J: TRBJ2-6; D: .; size: .; DNA: TGCGCCAGCACCATTACAGGGACAGGGGCCAACGTCCTGACTTTC; CDR3: CASTITGTGANVLTF
V: TRBV5-1; J: TRBJ2-7; D: .; size: .; DNA: TGCGCCAGCAGCTTGGAAATAGTCGGGGGGCCCTCCTACGAGCAGTACTTC; CDR3: CASSLEIVGGPSYEQYF
V: TRBV9; J: TRBJ2-7; D: TRBD2; size: .; DNA: TGTGCCAGCAGCGTCACGGGGGGTCTTGACGAGCAGTACTTC; CDR3: CASSVTGGLDEQYF
V: TRBV28; J: TRBJ2-7; D: .; size: .; DNA: TGTGCCAGCAAAAGACAGGAATTTCGCGAGCAGTACTTC; CDR3: CASKRQEFREQYF
V: TRBV27; J: TRBJ2-1; D: TRBD2; size: .; DNA: TGTGCCAGCAGTTTAGGACTAGCTGGGGAGCAGTTCTTC; CDR3: CASSLGLAGEQFF
V: TRBV6-1; J: TRBJ2-7; D: TRBD2; size: .; DNA: TGTGCCAGCAGGTGGACTAGCGGTCCCTACGAGCAGTACTTC; CDR3: CASRWTSGPYEQYF
V: TRBV5-1; J: TRBJ2-5; D: .; size: .; DNA: TGCGCCAGCAGCTTGGAGCTGGGAGAGGAGACCCAGTACTTC; CDR3: CASSLELGEETQYF
V: TRBV7-6; J: TRBJ2-2; D: .; size: .; DNA: TGTGCCAGCAGCCGATCCGGGACACCGAACACCGGGGAGCTGTTTTTT; CDR3: CASSRSGTPNTGELFF
V: TRBV13; J: TRBJ2-7; D: .; size: .; DNA: TGTGCCAGCAGCGGCCCTAGCTGGGAGAGCAACGAGCAGTACTTC; CDR3: CASSGPSWESNEQYF
V: TRBV7-9; J: TRBJ2-7; D: .; size: .; DNA: TGTGCCAGCAGCTCCCGAGGAGGGCCCGAGCAGTACTTC; CDR3: CASSSRGGPEQYF
V: TRBV28; J: TRBJ2-3; D: TRBD1; size: .; DNA: TGTGCCAGCAGTTTCCGACAGGGGAAGTCAGATACGCAGTATTTT; CDR3: CASSFRQGKSDTQYF
V: TRBV7-6; J: TRBJ2-1; D: TRBD1; size: .; DNA: TGTGCCAGCAGCTGGAACAGGGGGGATGAGCAGTTCTTC; CDR3: CASSWNRGDEQFF
V: TRBV19; J: TRBJ2-7; D: .; size: .; DNA: TGTGCCAGTAGTATAGGTCTCGGGACATCCTACGAGCAGTACTTC; CDR3: CASSIGLGTSYEQYF
V: TRBV19; J: TRBJ1-2; D: TRBD1; size: .; DNA: TGTGCCAGTCATAGGGCAGGGGGTGTCTATGGCTACACCTTC; CDR3: CASHRAGGVYGYTF
V: TRBV4-1; J: TRBJ1-3; D: .; size: once; DNA: TGCGCCAGCAGCCAAACAACAGGGCCTGGAAACACCATATATTTT; CDR3: CASSQTTGPGNTIYF
V: TRBV9; J: TRBJ2-5; D: .; size: once; DNA: TGTGCCAGCAGCAATGGGGAGGCCCAGTACTTC; CDR3: CASSNGEAQYF
V: TRBV19; J: TRBJ2-3; D: TRBD1; size: .; DNA: TGTGCCTGCCACAGGGGGGTTGGGACAGATACGCAGTATTTT; CDR3: CACHRGVGTDTQYF
V: TRBV2; J: TRBJ1-1; D: .; size: .; DNA: TGTGCCAGCAGTGCGGCCGGGACATCGAACACTGAAGCTTTCTTT; CDR3: CASSAAGTSNTEAFF
V: TRBV7-8; J: TRBJ1-2; D: .; size: .; DNA: TGTGCCAGCAGCCTATCACAGCCCGGTACAACTTATGGCTACACCTTC; CDR3: CASSLSQPGTTYGYTF
V: TRBV6-1; J: TRBJ1-5; D: .; size: .; DNA: TGTGCCAGCAGGTCGACAGTCCCTCAGCCCCAGCATTTT; CDR3: CASRSTVPQPQHF
V: TRBV4-1; J: TRBJ2-3; D: .; size: .; DNA: TGCGCCAGCAGCCAAGTTTTCCTAGGGCAGGGGCCGACAGATACGCAGTATTTT; CDR3: CASSQVFLGQGPTDTQYF
V: TRBV10-1; J: TRBJ1-3; D: .; size: .; DNA: TGCGCCAGCAGGAGAGACAGCTCTGGAAACACCATATATTTT; CDR3: CASRRDSSGNTIYF
V: TRBV4-1; J: TRBJ2-3; D: .; size: .; DNA: TGCGCCAGCAGCCGAGGGTCTAGCACAGATACGCAGTATTTT; CDR3: CASSRGSSTDTQYF
V: TRBV4-1; J: TRBJ1-2; D: .; size: .; DNA: TGCGCCAGCAGCCAAGCTGCTCGGACAGCCTATGGCTACACCTTC; CDR3: CASSQAARTAYGYTF
V: TRBV6-1; J: TRBJ2-7; D: .; size: .; DNA: TGTGCCAGCAGTGAGCTCCTGACAGGAGGAACCTACGAGCAGTACTTC; CDR3: CASSELLTGGTYEQYF
V: TRBV6-5; J: TRBJ2-7; D: TRBD2; size: .; DNA: TGTGCCAGCAGGAGGACTAGCGGGGGATCCTACGAGCAGTACTTC; CDR3: CASRRTSGGSYEQYF
V: TRBV5-5; J: TRBJ2-7; D: TRBD1; size: .; DNA: TGTGCCAGCAGCCACGGGACAGGGGTCCCCTCCTACGAGCAGTACTTC; CDR3: CASSHGTGVPSYEQYF
V: TRBV4-2; J: TRBJ2-3; D: .; size: .; DNA: TGTGCCAGCAGCCAAGATTATCGGGGGGCAGCAGATACGCAGTATTTT; CDR3: CASSQDYRGAADTQYF
V: TRBV4-1; J: TRBJ1-6; D: TRBD1; size: .; DNA: TGCGCCAGCAGCCAACTTTTGGCCTCGACAGGGGAAAATTCACCCCTCCACTTT; CDR3: CASSQLLASTGENSPLHF
V: TRBV6-1; J: TRBJ1-2; D: TRBD1; size: .; DNA: TGTGCCAGCAGTCACCGGGACAGGGTAATATTTGGCTACACCTTC; CDR3: CASSHRDRVIFGYTF
V: TRBV6-5; J: TRBJ1-5; D: .; size: .; DNA: TGTGCCAGCAGCGGACAAGCCCGCAATCAGCCCCAGCATTTT; CDR3: CASSGQARNQPQHF
V: TRBV10-1; J: TRBJ1-1; D: .; size: .; DNA: TGCGCCAGCAGTGAATTGTCAGCTAGTGAAGCTTTCTTT; CDR3: CASSELSASEAFF
V: TRBV28; J: TRBJ1-1; D: .; size: .; DNA: TGTGCCAGCAGGTATTGGGGGCCTGAAGCTTTCTTT; CDR3: CASRYWGPEAFF
V: TRBV19; J: TRBJ1-6; D: .; size: few; DNA: TGTGCCAGTAGTATAGAGTCCCGGGGGATCGATTCACCCCTCCACTTT; CDR3: CASSIESRGIDSPLHF
V: TRBV28; J: TRBJ2-7; D: TRBD2; size: .; DNA: TGTGCCAGCAGTCCGACTAGCGGACCCTCCTTTTACGAGCAGTACTTC; CDR3: CASSPTSGPSFYEQYF
V: TRBV6-1; J: TRBJ1-4; D: .; size: .; DNA: TGTGCCAGCAGTGATGGCCAGGCTAATGAAAAACTGTTTTTT; CDR3: CASSDGQANEKLFF
V: TRBV19; J: TRBJ2-7; D: TRBD1; size: .; DNA: TGTGCCAGTAGCCTACAGGGGCGCTACGAGCAGTACTTC; CDR3: CASSLQGRYEQYF
V: TRBV13; J: TRBJ2-3; D: .; size: .; DNA: TGTGCCAGCAGCTTAATCTCGCTAGCATCTCCCGCTACGCAGTATTTT; CDR3: CASSLISLASPATQYF
V: TRBV6-5; J: TRBJ1-2; D: .; size: .; DNA: TGTGCCAGCAGTAAGACAGGAACCGTCTATGGCTACACCTTC; CDR3: CASSKTGTVYGYTF
V: TRBV7-8; J: TRBJ1-1; D: .; size: .; DNA: TGTGCCAGCAGCTTAGATCCAGGGAACACTGAAGCTTTCTTT; CDR3: CASSLDPGNTEAFF